The 12 T cell receptor beta chains below were found in one sample sequenced in a study of blood T cell repertoires in COVID-19. Generated by immunoSEQ multiplex PCR, the TCRdb table keeps only in-frame clones and is missing some. Of a few hundred thousand clones detected, approximately 86% appear once; the ten largest clones hold about 9.8%. Input material: peripheral blood. Receptors originate from a man aged 40-49 years who had recovered from COVID-19.

The J gene is TRBJ2-7, the V gene TRBV3-1 (or the pseudogene TRBV3-2); D ambiguous. Trimming pared 1 base from V and 0 bases from J, leaving 10 bases between. This CDR3 spans 15 amino acids. Germline V gene lookup returns CDR1 LGHDT and CDR2 YNNKEL (reference sequence). The DNA of the CDR3 is TGTGCCAGCAGCCAAGGATCGGGTAGCTCCTACGAGCAGTACTTC. Protein sequence: CASSQGSGSSYEQYF.

The chain uses TRBV5-6 and TRBJ2-1; 8 bases fit TRBD2. Germline V gene sequence: CDR1 SGHDT, CDR2 YYEEEE. The CDR3 covers 17 residues. Trimming took 2 bases from V and 5 from J; bases not matched to a gene: 12. The CDR3 sequence is CASSLPPGLDYNNEQFF. CDR3 DNA sequence: TGTGCCAGCAGCTTACCACCGGGACTAGATTATAACAATGAGCAGTTCTTC.

This chain joins TRBV5-8 and TRBJ1-2; a possible D gene is TRBD1 (5 bases). The ends were cut back, 0 bases at V and 4 bases at J, with 10 bases in the middle. Germline lookup yields CDR1 SGHTS and CDR2 YDEGEE. The CDR3 is 14 residues long. CDR3 coding DNA: TGTGCCAGCAGCTTGGCCCCCAGGGCCTATGGCTACACCTTC. It encodes CASSLAPRAYGYTF.

The CDR3 loop is CASSHRLGTGPYEQYF. The CDR3 nucleotides read TGCGCCAGCAGCCATCGATTAGGGACAGGCCCCTACGAGCAGTACTTC. The chain is built from TRBV5-1 and TRBJ2-7, with 8 bases fitting TRBD1. The ends lost 4 bases at V and 2 bases at J; junction bases unmatched: 11. In germline, CDR1 is SGHRS, CDR2 YFSETQ. The CDR3 loop spans 16 amino acids.

V usage is TRBV19 and J usage is TRBJ2-7; D is possibly TRBD2 (5 bases). This CDR3 has 11 amino acids. Germline V gives CDR1 LNHDA, CDR2 SQIVND (reference sequence). Deletions cut 3 bases from V and 12 bases from J, with 12 bases between. The CDR3 reads CASSMRGQAYF. CDR3 DNA sequence: TGTGCCAGTAGTATGAGAGGGCAAGCGTACTTC.

This chain uses TRBV4-3 with TRBJ1-2, with D uncertain. This CDR3 region has 15 residues. V gave up 0 bases and J gave up 7 bases, with 15 bases separating them. Germline CDR1 is LGHNA and CDR2 is YSLEER. Written as DNA, the CDR3 is TGCGCCAGCAGCCAAGAATTCCCTTCTCTCCTTGGCTACACCTTC. Translating gives CASSQEFPSLLGYTF.

This rearrangement joins TRBV15 to TRBJ2-7; unclear D gene. V lost 1 base to trimming and J lost 3 bases, with 10 bases between them. This CDR3 contains 14 residues. Per germline, CDR1 LNHNV and CDR2 YYDKDF (reference sequence). CDR3: CATSRAVGVYEQYF. The CDR3 DNA reads as TGTGCCACCAGCAGAGCTGTCGGAGTCTACGAGCAGTACTTC.

The rearrangement joins TRBV2 to TRBJ2-7, with D maybe TRBD1 (5 bases). Trimming shortened V by 3 bases and J by 7 bases, and 13 bases separated the two germline ends. The CDR3 spans 13 residues. Looked up from germline, CDR1 is SNHLY and CDR2 is FYNNEI. The CDR3 loop reads CASSDRVIDEQYF. The DNA for the CDR3 is TGTGCCAGCAGTGACAGGGTAATAGATGAGCAGTACTTC.

The chain employs TRBV7-2 and TRBJ2-5; D is perhaps TRBD2 (5 bases). V was trimmed by 3 bases and J by 5 bases, leaving 16 bases between them. The CDR3 is 15 residues long. Per germline, CDR1 SGHTA and CDR2 FQGNSA. CDR3 DNA sequence: TGTGCCAGCAGCTTTAACGGGAACCGGCGGGAGACCCAGTACTTC. It is translated as CASSFNGNRRETQYF.

This clone was observed once. The CDR3: CASSLESGTQYF. DNA of the CDR3: TGCGCCAGCAGCTTGGAAAGCGGGACGCAGTACTTC. The chain carries TRBV5-1 and TRBJ2-7; 7 positions agree with TRBD2. V dropped 0 bases and J dropped 9; count of bases not matched to a gene: 3. Germline V gene lookup returns CDR1 SGHRS and CDR2 YFSETQ. This CDR3 has 12 residues.

V gene TRBV2 combines with J gene TRBJ1-2; the D is unclear. From germline, CDR1 is SNHLY and CDR2 FYNNEI. The V gene lost 8 bases and the J gene lost 4 bases, with 14 bases spanning the gap. This CDR3 has 13 residues. DNA for the CDR3: TGTGCCAGCGCCTCCGGGAAGTTCTATGGCTACACCTTC. It translates to CASASGKFYGYTF.

The chain has TRBV19 and TRBJ2-4; 16 nucleotides agree with TRBD2. Unmatched junction bases numbered 3, after V lost 4 bases and J lost 0 bases. This CDR3 is built from 18 residues. The V gene's germline CDR1 is LNHDA and CDR2 SQIVND (reference sequence). CDR3 nucleotides: TGTGCCAGTAGTACGGGACTAGCGGGAGGGCCAGCCAAAAACATTCAGTACTTC. It is translated as CASSTGLAGGPAKNIQYF.